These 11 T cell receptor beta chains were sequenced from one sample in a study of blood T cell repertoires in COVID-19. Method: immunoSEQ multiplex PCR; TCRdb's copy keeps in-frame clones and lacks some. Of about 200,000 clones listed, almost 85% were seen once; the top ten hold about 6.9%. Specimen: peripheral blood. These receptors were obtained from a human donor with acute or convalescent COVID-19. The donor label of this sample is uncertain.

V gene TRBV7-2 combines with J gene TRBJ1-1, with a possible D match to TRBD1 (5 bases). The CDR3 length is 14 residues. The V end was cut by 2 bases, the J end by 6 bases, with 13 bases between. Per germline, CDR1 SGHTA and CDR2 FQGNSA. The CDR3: CASSLREGLPEAFF. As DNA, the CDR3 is TGTGCCAGCAGCTTACGGGAGGGGCTCCCTGAAGCTTTCTTT.

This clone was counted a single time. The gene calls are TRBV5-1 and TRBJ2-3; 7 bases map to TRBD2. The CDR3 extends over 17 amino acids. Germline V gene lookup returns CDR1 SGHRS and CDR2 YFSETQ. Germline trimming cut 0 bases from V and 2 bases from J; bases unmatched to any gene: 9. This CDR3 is CASSLGRAGTTTDTQYF. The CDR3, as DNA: TGCGCCAGCAGCTTGGGGAGGGCCGGGACTACCACAGATACGCAGTATTTT. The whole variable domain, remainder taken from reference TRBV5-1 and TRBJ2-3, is KAGVTQTPRYLIKTRGQQVTLSCSPISGHRSVSWYQQTPGQGLQFLFEYFSETQRNKGNFPGRFSGRQFSNSRSEMNVSTLELGDSALYLCASSLGRAGTTTDTQYFGPGTRLTVL.

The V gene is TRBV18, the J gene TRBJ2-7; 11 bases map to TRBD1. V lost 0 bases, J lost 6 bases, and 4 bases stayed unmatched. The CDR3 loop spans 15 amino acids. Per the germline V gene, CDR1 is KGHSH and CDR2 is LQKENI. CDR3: CASSPPGTGGLEQYF. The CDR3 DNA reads TGTGCCAGCTCACCACCCGGGACAGGGGGGCTCGAGCAGTACTTC.

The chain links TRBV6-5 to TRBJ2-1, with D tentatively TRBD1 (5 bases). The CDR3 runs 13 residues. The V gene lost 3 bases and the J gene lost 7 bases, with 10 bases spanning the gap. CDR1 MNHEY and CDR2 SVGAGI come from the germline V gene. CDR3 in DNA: TGTGCCAGCAGTTATGACAGTAGGAATGAGCAGTTCTTC. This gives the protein CASSYDSRNEQFF.

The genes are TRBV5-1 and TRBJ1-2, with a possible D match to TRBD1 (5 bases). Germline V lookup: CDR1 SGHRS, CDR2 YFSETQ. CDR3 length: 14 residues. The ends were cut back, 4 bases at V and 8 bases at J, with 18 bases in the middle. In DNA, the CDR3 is TGCGCCAGCAGCCCAGGACATCTCCTGGGCGGCTACACCTTC. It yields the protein CASSPGHLLGGYTF.

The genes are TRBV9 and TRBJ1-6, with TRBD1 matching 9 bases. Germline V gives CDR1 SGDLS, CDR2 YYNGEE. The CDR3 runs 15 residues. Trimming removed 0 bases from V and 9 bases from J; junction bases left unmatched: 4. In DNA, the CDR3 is TGTGCCAGCAGCGTAGGGGACAGGGCGGGTTCACCCCTCCACTTT. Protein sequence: CASSVGDRAGSPLHF.

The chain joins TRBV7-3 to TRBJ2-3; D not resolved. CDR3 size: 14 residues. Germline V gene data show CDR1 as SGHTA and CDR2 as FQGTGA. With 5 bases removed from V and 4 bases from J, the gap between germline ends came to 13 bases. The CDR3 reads CASSPSGFPDTQYF. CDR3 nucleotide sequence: TGTGCCAGCAGCCCCTCCGGGTTCCCAGATACGCAGTATTTT.

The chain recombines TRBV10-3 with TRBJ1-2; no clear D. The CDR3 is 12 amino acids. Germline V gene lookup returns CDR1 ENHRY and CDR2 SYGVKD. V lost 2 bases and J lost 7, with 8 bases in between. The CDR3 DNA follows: TGTGCCATCAGTGAGGGAGGGTTTGGCTACACCTTC. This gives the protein CAISEGGFGYTF.

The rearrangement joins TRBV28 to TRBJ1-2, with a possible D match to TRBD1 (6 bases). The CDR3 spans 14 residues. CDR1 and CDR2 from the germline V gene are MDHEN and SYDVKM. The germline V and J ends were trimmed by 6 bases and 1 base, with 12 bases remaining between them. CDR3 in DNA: TGTGCCAGCAGGGGCTCGGACAGTAACTATGGCTACACCTTC. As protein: CASRGSDSNYGYTF.

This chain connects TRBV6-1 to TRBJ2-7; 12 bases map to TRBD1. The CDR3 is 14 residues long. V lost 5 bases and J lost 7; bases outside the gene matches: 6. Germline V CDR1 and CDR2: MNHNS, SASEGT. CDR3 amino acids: CASSPGTGGREQYF. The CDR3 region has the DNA TGTGCCAGCAGTCCGGGGACAGGGGGCAGGGAGCAGTACTTC.

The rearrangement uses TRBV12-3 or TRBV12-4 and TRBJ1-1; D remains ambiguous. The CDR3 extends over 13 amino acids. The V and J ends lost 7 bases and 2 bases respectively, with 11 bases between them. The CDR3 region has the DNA TGTGCCAGCACTAGGCAGATTAACACTGAAGCTTTCTTT. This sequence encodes CASTRQINTEAFF.